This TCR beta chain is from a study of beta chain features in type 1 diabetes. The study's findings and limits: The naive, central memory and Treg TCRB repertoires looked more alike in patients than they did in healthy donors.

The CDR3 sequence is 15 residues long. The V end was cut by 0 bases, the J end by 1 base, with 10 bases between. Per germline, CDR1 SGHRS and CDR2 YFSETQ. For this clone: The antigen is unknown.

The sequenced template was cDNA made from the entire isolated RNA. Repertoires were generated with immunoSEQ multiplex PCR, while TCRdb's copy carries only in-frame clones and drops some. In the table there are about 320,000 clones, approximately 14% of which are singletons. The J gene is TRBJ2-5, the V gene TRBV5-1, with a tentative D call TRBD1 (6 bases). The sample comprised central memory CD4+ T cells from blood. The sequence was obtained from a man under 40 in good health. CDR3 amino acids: CASSLAVGAQETQYF. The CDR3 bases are TGCGCCAGCAGCTTGGCGGTGGGGGCCCAAGAGACCCAGTACTTC.